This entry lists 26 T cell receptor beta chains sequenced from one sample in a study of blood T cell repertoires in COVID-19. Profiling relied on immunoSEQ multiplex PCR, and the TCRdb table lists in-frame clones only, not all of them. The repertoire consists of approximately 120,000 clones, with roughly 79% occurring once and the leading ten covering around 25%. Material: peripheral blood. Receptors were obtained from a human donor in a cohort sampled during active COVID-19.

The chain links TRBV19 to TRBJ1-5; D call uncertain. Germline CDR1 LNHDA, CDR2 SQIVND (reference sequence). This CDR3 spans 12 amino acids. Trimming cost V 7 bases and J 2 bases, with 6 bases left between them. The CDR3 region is CASIGGNQPQHF. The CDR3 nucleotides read TGTGCCAGTATCGGAGGCAATCAGCCCCAGCATTTT.

The CDR3 DNA follows: TGTGCCAGCAGCGTCTTGGACAGGGACCATGGCTACACCTTC. As protein: CASSVLDRDHGYTF. The chain couples TRBV7-9 to TRBJ1-2; TRBD1 aligns across 8 bases. Germline CDR1 SEHNR, CDR2 FQNEAQ (reference sequence). V was clipped by 5 bases and J by 6 bases; unmatched bases: 8. The CDR3 runs 14 residues. The full variable domain, completed using reference TRBV7-9 and TRBJ1-2, is DTGVSQNPRHKITKRGQNVTFRCDPISEHNRLYWYRQTLGQGPEFLTYFQNEAQLEKSRLLSDRFSAERPKGSFSTLEIQRTEQGDSAMYLCASSVLDRDHGYTFGSGTRLTVV.

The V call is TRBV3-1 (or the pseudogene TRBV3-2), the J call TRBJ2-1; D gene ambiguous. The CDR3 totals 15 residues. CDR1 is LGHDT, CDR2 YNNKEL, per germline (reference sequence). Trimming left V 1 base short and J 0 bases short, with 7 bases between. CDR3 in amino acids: CASSQGTGSYNEQFF. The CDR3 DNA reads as TGTGCCAGCAGCCAAGGCACCGGCTCCTACAATGAGCAGTTCTTC.

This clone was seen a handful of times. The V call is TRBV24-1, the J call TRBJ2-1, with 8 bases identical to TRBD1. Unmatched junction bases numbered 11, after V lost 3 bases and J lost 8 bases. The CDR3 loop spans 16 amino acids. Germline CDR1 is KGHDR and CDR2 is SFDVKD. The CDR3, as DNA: TGTGCCACCAGTGATGGACGGGACAGGACAAGGGATGAGCAGTTCTTC. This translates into CATSDGRDRTRDEQFF.

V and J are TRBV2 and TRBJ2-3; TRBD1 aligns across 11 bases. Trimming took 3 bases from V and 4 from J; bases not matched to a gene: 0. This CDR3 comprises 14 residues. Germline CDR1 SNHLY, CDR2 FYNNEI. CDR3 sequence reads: CASSEGQGADTQYF. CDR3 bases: TGTGCCAGCAGTGAGGGACAGGGGGCAGATACGCAGTATTTT. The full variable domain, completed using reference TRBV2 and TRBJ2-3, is EPEVTQTPSHQVTQMGQEVILRCVPISNHLYFYWYRQILGQKVEFLVSFYNNEISEKSEIFDDQFSVERPDGSNFTLKIRSTKLEDSAMYFCASSEGQGADTQYFGPGTRLTVL.

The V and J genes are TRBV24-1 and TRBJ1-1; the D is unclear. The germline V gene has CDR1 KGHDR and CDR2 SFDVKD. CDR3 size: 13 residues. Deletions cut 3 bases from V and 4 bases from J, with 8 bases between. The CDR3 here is CATSDSAGTEAFF. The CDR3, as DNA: TGTGCCACCAGTGATAGCGCTGGCACTGAAGCTTTCTTT.

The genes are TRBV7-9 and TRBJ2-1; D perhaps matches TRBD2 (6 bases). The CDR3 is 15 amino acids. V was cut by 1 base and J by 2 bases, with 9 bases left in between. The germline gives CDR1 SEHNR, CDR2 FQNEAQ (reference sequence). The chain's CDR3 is CASSLDSGAYNEQFF. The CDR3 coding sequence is TGTGCCAGCAGCTTAGATAGCGGAGCCTACAATGAGCAGTTCTTC.

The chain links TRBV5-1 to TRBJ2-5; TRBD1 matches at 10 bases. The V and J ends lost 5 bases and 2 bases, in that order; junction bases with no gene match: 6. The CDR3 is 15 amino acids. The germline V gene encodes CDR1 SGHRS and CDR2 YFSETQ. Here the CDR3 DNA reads TGCGCCAGCAGATCCGGGACAGGGGTACAAGAGACCCAGTACTTC. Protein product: CASRSGTGVQETQYF.

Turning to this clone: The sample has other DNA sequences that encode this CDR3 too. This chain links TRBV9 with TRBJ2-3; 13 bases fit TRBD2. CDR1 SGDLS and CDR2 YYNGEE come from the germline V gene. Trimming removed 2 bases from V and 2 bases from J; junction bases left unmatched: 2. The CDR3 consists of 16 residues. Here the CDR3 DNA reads TGTGCCAGCAGCGTCGGGACTAGCGGGATCACAGATACGCAGTATTTT. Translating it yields CASSVGTSGITDTQYF.

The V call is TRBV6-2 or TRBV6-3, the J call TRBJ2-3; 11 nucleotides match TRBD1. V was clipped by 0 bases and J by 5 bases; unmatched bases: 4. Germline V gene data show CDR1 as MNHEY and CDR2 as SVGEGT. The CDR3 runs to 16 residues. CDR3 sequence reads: CASSYSRTGGRDTQYF. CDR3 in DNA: TGTGCCAGCAGTTACTCCAGGACAGGGGGCAGAGATACGCAGTATTTT.

The chain's CDR3 is CASSQADRGTNEKLFF. CDR3 in DNA: TGTGCCAGCAGCCAAGCTGACAGGGGGACTAATGAAAAACTGTTTTTT. The chain carries TRBV4-2 and TRBJ1-4, with 9 bases matching TRBD1. The trim removed 1 base at V and 2 bases at J, leaving 2 bases unmatched. The CDR3 consists of 16 residues. Germline loops: CDR1 LGHNA, CDR2 YNFKEQ.

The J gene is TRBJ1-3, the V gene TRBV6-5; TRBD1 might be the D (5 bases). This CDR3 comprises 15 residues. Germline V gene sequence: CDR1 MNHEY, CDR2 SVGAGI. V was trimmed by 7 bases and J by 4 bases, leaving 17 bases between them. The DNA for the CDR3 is TGTGCCAGCACCTGGTCTGGGGCTGGAGGAAACACCATATATTTT. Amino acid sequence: CASTWSGAGGNTIYF.

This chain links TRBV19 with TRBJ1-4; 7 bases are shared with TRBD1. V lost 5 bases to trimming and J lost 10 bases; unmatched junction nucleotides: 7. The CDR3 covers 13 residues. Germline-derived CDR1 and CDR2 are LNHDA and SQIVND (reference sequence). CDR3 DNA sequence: TGTGCCAGTAGTCCGACAGGGTCGGTAAAACTGTTTTTT. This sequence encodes CASSPTGSVKLFF.

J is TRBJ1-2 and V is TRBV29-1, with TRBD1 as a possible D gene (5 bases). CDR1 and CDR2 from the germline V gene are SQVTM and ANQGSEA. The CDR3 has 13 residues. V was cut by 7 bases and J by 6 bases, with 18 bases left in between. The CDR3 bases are TGCAGCGCCTCAGGGTTGCGGCTAGATGGCTACACCTTC. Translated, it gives CSASGLRLDGYTF.

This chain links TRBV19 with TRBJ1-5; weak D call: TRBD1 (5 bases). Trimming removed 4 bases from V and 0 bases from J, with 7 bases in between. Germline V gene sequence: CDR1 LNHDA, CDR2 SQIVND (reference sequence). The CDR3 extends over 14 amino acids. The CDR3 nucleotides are TGTGCCAGTAGTACGACAGATAGCAATCAGCCCCAGCATTTT. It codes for CASSTTDSNQPQHF.

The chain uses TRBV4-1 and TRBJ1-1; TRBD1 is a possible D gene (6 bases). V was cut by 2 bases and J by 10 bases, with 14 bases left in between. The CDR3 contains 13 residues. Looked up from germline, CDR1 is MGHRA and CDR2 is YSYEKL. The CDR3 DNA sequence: TGCGCCAGCAGCCAAAAAACAGGGATCGGAGCTTTCTTT. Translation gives CASSQKTGIGAFF.

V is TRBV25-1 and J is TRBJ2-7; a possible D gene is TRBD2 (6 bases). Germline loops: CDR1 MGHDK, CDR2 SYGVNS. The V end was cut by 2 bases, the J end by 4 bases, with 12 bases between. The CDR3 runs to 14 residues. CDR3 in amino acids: CASSELGLRYEQYF. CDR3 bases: TGTGCCAGCAGTGAACTGGGACTTCGATACGAGCAGTACTTC.

The CDR3 sequence: CASSLVTGDTQYF. In DNA, the CDR3 is TGTGCCAGCAGCTTAGTGACGGGAGATACGCAGTATTTT. This sequence joins TRBV7-9 and TRBJ2-3; D remains ambiguous. Per germline, CDR1 SEHNR and CDR2 FQNEAQ (reference sequence). This CDR3 contains 13 residues. The V and J ends lost 1 base and 5 bases respectively, with 7 bases between them.

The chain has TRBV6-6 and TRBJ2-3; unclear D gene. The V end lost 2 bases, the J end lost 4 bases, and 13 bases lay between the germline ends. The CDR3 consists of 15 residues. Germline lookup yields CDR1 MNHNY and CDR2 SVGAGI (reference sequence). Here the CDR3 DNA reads TGTGCCAGCAGTTACATCGACATGGTTGCAGATACGCAGTATTTT. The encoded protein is CASSYIDMVADTQYF.

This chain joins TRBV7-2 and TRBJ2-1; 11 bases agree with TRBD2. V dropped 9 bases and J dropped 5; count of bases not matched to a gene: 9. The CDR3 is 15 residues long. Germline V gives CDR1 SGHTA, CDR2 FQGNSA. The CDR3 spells CASRAPGLADNEQFF. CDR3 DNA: TGTGCCAGTAGAGCTCCGGGACTAGCGGACAATGAGCAGTTCTTC.

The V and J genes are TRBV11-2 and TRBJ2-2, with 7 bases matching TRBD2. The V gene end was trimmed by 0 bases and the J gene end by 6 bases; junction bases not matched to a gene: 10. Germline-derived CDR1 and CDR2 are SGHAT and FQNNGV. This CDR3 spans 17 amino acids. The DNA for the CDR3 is TGTGCCAGCAGCTTAGATTACGGACTAGGTATCCCCGGGGAGCTGTTTTTT. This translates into CASSLDYGLGIPGELFF.

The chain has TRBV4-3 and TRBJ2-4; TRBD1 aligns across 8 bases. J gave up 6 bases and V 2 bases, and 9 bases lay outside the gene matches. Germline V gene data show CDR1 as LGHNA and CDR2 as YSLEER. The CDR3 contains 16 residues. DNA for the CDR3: TGCGCCAGCAGCCAAACTGCAGGGGGCTCGCGAAACATTCAGTACTTC. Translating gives CASSQTAGGSRNIQYF.

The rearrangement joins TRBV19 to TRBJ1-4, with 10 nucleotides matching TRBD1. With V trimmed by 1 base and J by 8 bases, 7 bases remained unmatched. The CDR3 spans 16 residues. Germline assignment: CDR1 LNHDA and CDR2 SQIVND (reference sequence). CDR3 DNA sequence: TGTGCCAGTAGTATAGGAATCGGGACAGGGGTCGAAAAACTGTTTTTT. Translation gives CASSIGIGTGVEKLFF.

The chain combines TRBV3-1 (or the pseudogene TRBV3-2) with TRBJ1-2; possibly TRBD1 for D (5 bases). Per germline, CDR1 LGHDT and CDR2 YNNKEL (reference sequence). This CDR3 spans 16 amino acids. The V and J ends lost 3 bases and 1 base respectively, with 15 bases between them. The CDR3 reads CASSHLAGELNYGYTF. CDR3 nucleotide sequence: TGTGCCAGCAGCCACCTCGCGGGGGAGCTTAACTATGGCTACACCTTC.

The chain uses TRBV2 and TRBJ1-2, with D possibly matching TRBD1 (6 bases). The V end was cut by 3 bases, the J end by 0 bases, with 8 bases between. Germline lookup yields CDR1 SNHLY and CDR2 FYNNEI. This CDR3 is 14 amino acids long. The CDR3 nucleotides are TGTGCCAGCAGTGAGGGGACAACTAACTATGGCTACACCTTC. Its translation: CASSEGTTNYGYTF.

The CDR3, as DNA: TGCGCCAGCAGCTTGGGTGTAGCGGGAGTCCCCGGGGAGCTGTTTTTT. Its translation: CASSLGVAGVPGELFF. The chain has TRBV5-1 and TRBJ2-2; 9 nucleotides agree with TRBD2. This CDR3 comprises 16 residues. From germline, CDR1 is SGHRS and CDR2 YFSETQ. V shed 0 bases, J shed 6 bases, and the junction held 6 bases outside the gene matches.